The T cell receptor beta chain under discussion was sequenced for a study of molecular identifiers for immune sequencing clone quantification. CDR1 LGHNA and CDR2 YNFKEQ come from the germline V gene. The CDR3 consists of 18 residues. Germline trimming cut 0 bases from V and 1 base from J; bases unmatched to any gene: 11. TCRdb analysed the PCR reads with MiXCR anew, one entry per CDR3 protein. Here the sample spans around 320,000 distinct CDR3 sequences, 24% being singletons. This clonotype was counted a few times. The clonotype was recovered from a human donor in good health. Some libraries in this study had Jurkat cell RNA spiked in. Input material: naive CD8+ T cells from blood, with Jurkat cell RNA spiked in. As for subset: FACS-sorted CD8+CD4-CCR7+CD45RA+ naive T cells. This sequence joins TRBV4-2 and TRBJ2-7, with 8 bases that match TRBD2. CDR3 protein: CASSQEVRLAGTSYEQYF. The CDR3 DNA reads as TGTGCCAGCAGCCAAGAGGTCAGGTTAGCGGGAACATCCTACGAGCAGTACTTC.